This T cell receptor (beta chain) was captured in a study of CD8+ T cells in alopecia areata. This clone has only a few counts. Sequencing relied on a cDNA template that was reverse transcribed from extracted RNA. Generated by immunoSEQ multiplex PCR, the TCRdb table keeps only in-frame clones and is missing some. The sample gives around 100,000 clones, around 38% of which show up once; roughly 1.3% is in the top ten. Germline V lookup: CDR1 SNHLY, CDR2 FYNNEI. The V gene end was trimmed by 4 bases and the J gene end by 1 base; junction bases not matched to a gene: 3. The CDR3 is made up of 15 amino acids.

The gene calls are TRBV2 and TRBJ2-5; 10 bases match TRBD2. The clonotype was recovered from a human donor with alopecia areata. The sample consisted of CD4+ T cells sorted from blood. DNA of the CDR3: TGTGCCAGCAGTGCACTAGCGGGGACCCAAGAGACCCAGTACTTC. Encoded protein: CASSALAGTQETQYF.